This T cell receptor beta chain is from a study of tumor-infiltrating lymphocytes in primary liver carcinoma. As for the study in general: Patients had primary liver carcinoma treated by surgical resection.

A constant-region primer primed TCR beta cDNA synthesis from roughly 500 ng of total RNA. Slightly modified ARM-PCR with three nested multiplex PCR rounds yielded TCR beta libraries. The study ran its first two PCR rounds for roughly 11 cycles each, using TRBV1-TRBV30 forward primers and a C-beta reverse primer. MiXCR, applied by TCRdb to the multiplex PCR reads, yields one record per CDR3 protein. The sample consists of hundreds of thousands of distinct CDR3 sequences, over 55% of them appearing once. The sample holds many counts of this clonotype. Germline DNA was also extracted, with blood RNA taken from unsorted whole blood. CDR3 length: 15 amino acids. CDR1 is MNHNY, CDR2 SVGAGI, per germline (reference sequence). Trimming at V came to 5 bases and at J to 5 bases, leaving 12 bases not matched to a gene.

The TCR was taken from a man between 40 and 49 years old with primary liver carcinoma and hepatitis B virus infection. The specimen sequenced was peripheral blood. V gene TRBV6-6 combines with J gene TRBJ2-7, with 7 bases matching TRBD1. CDR3 region: CASSGPGQSGHEQYF. CDR3 nucleotide sequence: TGTGCCAGCAGTGGCCCGGGACAGAGCGGCCACGAGCAGTACTTC.